This T cell receptor (beta chain) was captured by sequencing in a study of PD-1 blockade in classical Hodgkin lymphoma. Sequenced by immunoSEQ multiplex PCR; TCRdb stores in-frame clones only, minus some. The data show 10,000 to 15,000 clones, about 91% seen once. CDR3 length: 14 residues. The germline V and J ends were trimmed by 0 bases and 7 bases, with 12 bases remaining between them. Germline V gene lookup returns CDR1 MGHRA and CDR2 YSYEKL. This clone was counted a single time. The target antigen is unknown. Every single patient, without exception, relapsed after autologous stem cell transplantation, and brentuximab vedotin exposure varied. General study points: The study reported lower baseline TCR diversity in newly diagnosed patients than in healthy donors.

The chain is built from TRBV4-1 and TRBJ1-2; unclear D gene. This receptor was obtained from a human donor with classical Hodgkin lymphoma. Sequencing used peripheral blood mononuclear cells (PBMCs), obtained at baseline. CDR3 amino acids: CASSQDPVSVGYTF. CDR3 nucleotides: TGCGCCAGCAGCCAAGATCCGGTTAGCGTTGGCTACACCTTC.